These 22 T cell receptor beta chains were sequenced from one sample in a study of shared clonotypes between healthy human individuals. Data came from immunoSEQ multiplex PCR; TCRdb stores just in-frame clones and leaves some out. The sample lists some 1 million clones; more than 60% were seen once. The specimen was memory CD4+ T cells sorted from blood. Subset noted: CD45RA-negative fraction. These receptors were taken from a man aged 18 to 29 in good health.

This chain connects TRBV7-2 to TRBJ1-1; weak D call: TRBD1 (6 bases). Between the trimmed V and J ends, which lost 5 bases and 3 bases, there was a span of 16 bases. CDR1 is SGHTA and CDR2 is FQGNSA in the germline V gene. The CDR3 runs 15 residues. The CDR3 here is CASSPYKGGYTEAFF. In DNA, the CDR3 is TGTGCCAGCAGCCCATATAAAGGGGGGTACACTGAAGCTTTCTTT. Full variable domain (outside the CDR3, taken from reference TRBV7-2 and TRBJ1-1): GAGVSQSPSNKVTEKGKDVELRCDPISGHTALYWYRQSLGQGLEFLIYFQGNSAPDKSGLPSDRFSAERTGGSVSTLTIQRTQQEDSAVYLCASSPYKGGYTEAFFGQGTRLTVV.

Points on this clone: The sample carries other DNA sequences with the same CDR3. CDR3 loop: CASSVNTEAFF. CDR3 bases: TGTGCCAGCAGTGTCAACACTGAAGCTTTCTTT. The chain uses TRBV28 and TRBJ1-1; D is unresolved. The CDR3 extends over 11 amino acids. V shed 5 bases and J shed 2 bases, with 3 bases lying between them. From germline, CDR1 is MDHEN and CDR2 SYDVKM. Filled out from reference TRBV28 and TRBJ1-1, the complete variable domain reads DVKVTQSSRYLVKRTGEKVFLECVQDMDHENMFWYRQDPGLGLRLIYFSYDVKMKEKGDIPEGYSVSREKKERFSLILESASTNQTSMYLCASSVNTEAFFGQGTRLTVV.

The chain is built from TRBV23-1 and TRBJ2-6; TRBD1 aligns across 8 bases. TRBV23-1 is designated an ORF whose function remains uncertain. This CDR3 contains 18 residues. The trim removed 2 bases at V and 2 bases at J, leaving 8 bases unmatched. The CDR3 region has the DNA TGCGCCAGCAGTCAAACCGGGACAGGAATAGCTGGGGCCAACGTCCTGACTTTC. Protein sequence: CASSQTGTGIAGANVLTF.

CDR3 sequence (DNA): TGTGCCAGCAGTGTCGGGGGCCTCACAGATACGCAGTATTTT. Translated, it gives CASSVGGLTDTQYF. J is TRBJ2-3 and V is TRBV2; D might be TRBD1 or TRBD2, each matching 6 bases. Germline CDR1 reads SNHLY; CDR2 reads FYNNEI. The ends were cut back, 4 bases at V and 2 bases at J, with 10 bases in the middle. CDR3 length equals 14 residues.

This clone was seen a few times. V is TRBV30 and J is TRBJ1-5; D is ambiguous. CDR1 is GTSNPN and CDR2 is SVGIG in the germline V gene (reference sequence). The V and J ends lost 1 base and 5 bases respectively, with 6 bases between them. This CDR3 contains 12 residues. The CDR3 bases are TGTGCCTGGAGTGAGAATTATCAGCCCCAGCATTTT. Amino acid sequence: CAWSENYQPQHF.

This clone has more than one count but fewer than ten. This sequence joins TRBV7-9 and TRBJ1-1; weak D call: TRBD1 (6 bases). The CDR3 length is 16 residues. Trimming shortened V by 6 bases and J by 2 bases, and 19 bases separated the two germline ends. Germline V lookup: CDR1 SEHNR, CDR2 FQNEAQ (reference sequence). CDR3 sequence (DNA): TGTGCCAGCAGATACCTCCGTGGGACACCAAACACTGAAGCTTTCTTT. Translating it yields CASRYLRGTPNTEAFF.

This clone was counted a few times. The chain has TRBV12-5 and TRBJ2-2; D tentatively reads TRBD1 or TRBD2 (6 bases each). V was clipped by 6 bases and J by 4 bases, with 21 bases between them. The germline V gene encodes CDR1 LGHNT and CDR2 FRNRAP. The CDR3 loop spans 17 amino acids. DNA of the CDR3: TGTGCTAGTGGACGGACCGGGGGCGGGTCGATCACCGGGGAGCTGTTTTTT. It codes for CASGRTGGGSITGELFF.

The chain has TRBV18 and TRBJ1-6; no definite D call. The CDR3 has 12 amino acids. Germline V gene data show CDR1 as KGHSH and CDR2 as LQKENI. Between the trimmed V and J ends, which lost 6 bases and 4 bases, there was a span of 4 bases. For the CDR3, the DNA is TGTGCCAGCTCCCCTTATAATTCACCCCTCCACTTT. Protein product: CASSPYNSPLHF.

Comment on this clone: A far larger clone lies a single base away; this is likely a read error. The chain employs TRBV7-2 and TRBJ1-2; D perhaps matches TRBD1 (5 bases). This CDR3 comprises 12 residues. CDR1 is SGHTA, CDR2 FQGNSA, per germline. V lost 4 bases, J lost 4 bases, and 7 bases lay in between. The CDR3: CASSSGIYGYTF. Written as DNA, the CDR3 is TGTGCCAGCAGCTCAGGGATCTATGGCTACACCTTC.

This clone has a single count. The rearrangement uses TRBV27 and TRBJ2-7, with D hard to call. CDR3 length: 16 amino acids. Trimming shortened V by 2 bases and J by 0 bases, and 14 bases separated the two germline ends. Looked up from germline, CDR1 is MNHEY and CDR2 is SMNVEV (reference sequence). CDR3 sequence (DNA): TGTGCCAGCAGTTTAGTATCGGCCGCGAGCTCCTACGAGCAGTACTTC. Translation gives CASSLVSAASSYEQYF.

To note about this clone: This CDR3 is also generated by other DNA sequences in the sample. The CDR3 region has the DNA TGCGCCAGCAGCTTAGGGACATCAGGAAACACCATATATTTT. Its protein product is CASSLGTSGNTIYF. This chain uses TRBV5-1 with TRBJ1-3; the D gene is possibly TRBD1 (6 bases). The V gene's germline CDR1 is SGHRS and CDR2 YFSETQ. With 2 bases removed from V and 4 bases from J, the gap between germline ends came to 10 bases. The CDR3 covers 14 residues.

As regards this clone: A much larger clone lies a single base off, so this may be a read error. The genes are TRBV11-2 and TRBJ1-2, with a possible D match to TRBD1 (6 bases). Looked up from germline, CDR1 is SGHAT and CDR2 is FQNNGV. V was cut by 5 bases and J by 2 bases, with 9 bases left in between. The CDR3 runs 13 residues. This CDR3 reads CASSRTGNYGYTF. For the CDR3, the DNA is TGTGCCAGCAGCCGAACAGGGAACTATGGCTACACCTTC.

The chain uses TRBV2 and TRBJ1-1; D uncertain. There are 13 residues in the CDR3. V lost 5 bases and J 7 bases, leaving 14 bases between the germline ends. CDR1 is SNHLY and CDR2 is FYNNEI in the germline V gene. CDR3 protein: CASSPTETGEAFF. In DNA form, the CDR3 reads TGTGCCAGCAGTCCGACGGAGACGGGTGAAGCTTTCTTT.

The J gene is TRBJ1-3, the V gene TRBV10-2, with 10 bases lining up with TRBD1. Germline CDR1 reads WSHSY; CDR2 reads SAAADI. This CDR3 has 19 amino acids. V was clipped by 7 bases and J by 0 bases; unmatched bases: 15. The CDR3 protein is CASTLSRDRGLTSGNTIYF. DNA for the CDR3: TGCGCCAGCACCCTATCCCGGGACAGGGGCCTAACCTCTGGAAACACCATATATTTT.

The CDR3 loop reads CASSQKLEWKGDSTGELFF. The CDR3 DNA follows: TGCGCCAGCAGTCAAAAACTTGAGTGGAAGGGGGACAGCACCGGGGAGCTGTTTTTT. The chain combines TRBV23-1 with TRBJ2-2; 7 positions match TRBD1. Being an ORF, TRBV23-1 has a function that is uncertain. The junction had 16 bases not matched to a gene; V was cut back by 2 bases and J by 4 bases. CDR3 length: 19 residues.

This sequence joins TRBV7-9 and TRBJ2-7; D is possibly TRBD1 (7 bases). The V gene's germline CDR1 is SEHNR and CDR2 FQNEAQ (reference sequence). The CDR3 loop spans 17 amino acids. V lost 2 bases and J 3 bases, leaving 20 bases between the germline ends. The CDR3 DNA follows: TGTGCCAGCAGCTTAAGCTTCTGGGGGCGGGACAGCTACGAGCAGTACTTC. Protein sequence: CASSLSFWGRDSYEQYF.

The V and J genes are TRBV5-1 and TRBJ1-6; D unclear. The V end was cut by 7 bases, the J end by 6 bases, with 11 bases between. CDR3 length: 13 amino acids. Looked up from germline, CDR1 is SGHRS and CDR2 is YFSETQ. The CDR3 sequence: CASQADFNSPLHF. The CDR3 bases are TGCGCCAGCCAGGCAGATTTTAATTCACCCCTCCACTTT. Together with reference TRBV5-1 and TRBJ1-6, the CDR3 gives the full variable domain: KAGVTQTPRYLIKTRGQQVTLSCSPISGHRSVSWYQQTPGQGLQFLFEYFSETQRNKGNFPGRFSGRQFSNSRSEMNVSTLELGDSALYLCASQADFNSPLHFGNGTRLTVT.

A word on this clone: The sample contains more than one DNA sequence encoding this CDR3. The CDR3 here is CASSPQGGDYGYTF. The CDR3 DNA sequence: TGTGCCAGCTCACCCCAGGGGGGCGACTATGGCTACACCTTC. V gene TRBV18 combines with J gene TRBJ1-2, with 7 bases that match TRBD1. The length of the CDR3 is 14 residues. Looked up from germline, CDR1 is KGHSH and CDR2 is LQKENI. With V trimmed by 3 bases and J by 3 bases, 4 bases remained unmatched.

The chain combines TRBV7-2 with TRBJ2-5; 8 bases agree with TRBD2. J lost 3 bases, V lost 1 base, and 7 bases had no gene match. This CDR3 spans 16 amino acids. Germline values: CDR1 SGHTA, CDR2 FQGNSA. The CDR3 is CASSLDPAGAKETQYF. DNA for the CDR3: TGTGCCAGCAGCTTAGATCCAGCGGGAGCTAAAGAGACCCAGTACTTC.

The rearrangement uses TRBV6-6 and TRBJ2-1; 7 nucleotides line up with TRBD2. This CDR3 is built from 14 residues. Germline V gene lookup returns CDR1 MNHNY and CDR2 SVGAGI (reference sequence). Trimming took 6 bases from V and 4 from J; bases not matched to a gene: 6. CDR3 sequence: CASRFLAEYNEQFF. The CDR3 DNA sequence: TGTGCCAGCAGGTTTCTAGCGGAGTACAATGAGCAGTTCTTC.

The J gene is TRBJ1-2, the V gene TRBV6-6; D not certain. Trimming took 2 bases from V and 4 from J, leaving 8 bases between them. Germline CDR1 MNHNY, CDR2 SVGAGI (reference sequence). The CDR3 is made up of 13 amino acids. CDR3 residues: CASSYGEVYGYTF. The CDR3 nucleotides are TGTGCCAGCAGTTACGGGGAGGTCTATGGCTACACCTTC.

There are many counts of this clone. Here the CDR3 reads CASSLNGAGGNNQPQHF. The CDR3 nucleotides are TGTGCCAGCAGCTTGAATGGGGCAGGGGGCAACAATCAGCCCCAGCATTTT. J is TRBJ1-5 and V is TRBV5-5; 8 positions match TRBD1. V shed 1 base and J 3 bases; nucleotides not matched to a gene: 9. CDR1 is SGHKS and CDR2 is YYEKEE in the germline V gene (reference sequence). This CDR3 contains 17 residues.